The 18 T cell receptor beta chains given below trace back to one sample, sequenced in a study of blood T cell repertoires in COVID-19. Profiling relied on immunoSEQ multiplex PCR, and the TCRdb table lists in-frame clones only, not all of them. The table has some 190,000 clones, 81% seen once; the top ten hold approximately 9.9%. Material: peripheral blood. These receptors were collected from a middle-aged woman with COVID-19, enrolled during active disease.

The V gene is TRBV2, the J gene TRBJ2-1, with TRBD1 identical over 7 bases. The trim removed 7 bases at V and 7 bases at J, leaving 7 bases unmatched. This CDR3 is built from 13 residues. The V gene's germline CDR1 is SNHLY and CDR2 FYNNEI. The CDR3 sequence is CASKQGWLNEQFF. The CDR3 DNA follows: TGTGCCAGCAAACAGGGGTGGTTAAATGAGCAGTTCTTC.

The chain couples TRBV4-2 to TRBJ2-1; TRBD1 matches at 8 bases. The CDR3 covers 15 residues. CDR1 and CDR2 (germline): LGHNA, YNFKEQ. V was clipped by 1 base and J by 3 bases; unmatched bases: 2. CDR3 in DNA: TGTGCCAGCAGCCAAGGGACAGGGCACTACAATGAGCAGTTCTTC. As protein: CASSQGTGHYNEQFF.

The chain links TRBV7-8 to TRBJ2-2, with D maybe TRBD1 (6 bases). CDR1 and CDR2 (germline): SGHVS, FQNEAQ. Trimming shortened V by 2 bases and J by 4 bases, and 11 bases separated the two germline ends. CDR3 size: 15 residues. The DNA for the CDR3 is TGTGCCAGCAGCTTACGGGACACATTCACCGGGGAGCTGTTTTTT. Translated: CASSLRDTFTGELFF.

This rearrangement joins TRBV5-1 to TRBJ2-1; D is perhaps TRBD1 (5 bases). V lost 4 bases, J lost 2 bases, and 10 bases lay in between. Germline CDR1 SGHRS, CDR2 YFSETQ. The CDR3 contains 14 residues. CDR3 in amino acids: CASSPPGTYNEQFF. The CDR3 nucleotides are TGCGCCAGCAGCCCCCCAGGGACCTACAATGAGCAGTTCTTC.

The CDR3 nucleotides read TGTGCCTGGAGCCTTAGCGGGAGTTCTGCCCCCTACAATGAGCAGTTCTTC. Translation gives CAWSLSGSSAPYNEQFF. The genes are TRBV30 and TRBJ2-1; 9 positions agree with TRBD2. The CDR3 loop spans 17 amino acids. V shed 3 bases, J shed 2 bases, and the junction held 11 bases outside the gene matches. The germline V gene has CDR1 GTSNPN and CDR2 SVGIG (reference sequence). The complete variable domain, with remaining parts taken from reference TRBV30 and TRBJ2-1, reads SQTIHQWPATLVQPVGSPLSLECTVEGTSNPNLYWYRQAAGRGLQLLFYSVGIGQISSEVPQNLSASRPQDRQFILSSKKLLLSDSGFYLCAWSLSGSSAPYNEQFFGPGTRLTVL.

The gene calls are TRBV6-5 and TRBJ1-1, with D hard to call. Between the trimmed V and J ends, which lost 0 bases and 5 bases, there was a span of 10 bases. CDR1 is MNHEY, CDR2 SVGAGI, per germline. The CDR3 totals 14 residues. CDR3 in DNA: TGTGCCAGCAGTTACTCGTCTCAGGAAACTGAAGCTTTCTTT. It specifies CASSYSSQETEAFF.

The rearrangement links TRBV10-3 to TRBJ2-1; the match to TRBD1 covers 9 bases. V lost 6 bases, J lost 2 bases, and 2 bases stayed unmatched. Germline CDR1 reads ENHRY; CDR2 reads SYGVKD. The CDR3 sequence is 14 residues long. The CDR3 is CAISTGGPYNEQFF. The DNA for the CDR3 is TGTGCCATCAGCACAGGGGGCCCCTACAATGAGCAGTTCTTC.

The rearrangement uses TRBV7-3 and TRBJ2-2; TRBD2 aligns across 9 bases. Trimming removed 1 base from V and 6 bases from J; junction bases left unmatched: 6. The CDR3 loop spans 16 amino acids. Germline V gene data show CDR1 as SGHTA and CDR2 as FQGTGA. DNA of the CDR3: TGTGCCAGCAGCTTAATGTCTAGCGGGGTTGCCGGGGAGCTGTTTTTT. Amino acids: CASSLMSSGVAGELFF.

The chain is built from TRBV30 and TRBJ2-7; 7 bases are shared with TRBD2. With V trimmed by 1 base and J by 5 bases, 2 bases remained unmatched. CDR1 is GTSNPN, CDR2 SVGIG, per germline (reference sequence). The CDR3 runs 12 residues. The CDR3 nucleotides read TGTGCCTGGAGTGGGACTAGTGACGAGCAGTACTTC. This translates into CAWSGTSDEQYF.

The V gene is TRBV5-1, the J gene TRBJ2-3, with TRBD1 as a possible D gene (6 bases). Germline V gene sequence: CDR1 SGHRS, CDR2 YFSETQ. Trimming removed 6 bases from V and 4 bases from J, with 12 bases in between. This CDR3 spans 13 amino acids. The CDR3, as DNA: TGCGCCAGCAATGTACAGGGCCCAGATACGCAGTATTTT. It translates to CASNVQGPDTQYF.

The CDR3 protein is CASSSRTGMTYEQYF. As DNA, the CDR3 is TGTGCCAGCAGTTCCAGGACAGGGATGACCTACGAGCAGTACTTC. This sequence joins TRBV6-6 and TRBJ2-7; 8 bases map to TRBD1. This CDR3 is built from 15 residues. V lost 4 bases and J lost 2; bases outside the gene matches: 7. Germline V lookup: CDR1 MNHNY, CDR2 SVGAGI (reference sequence).

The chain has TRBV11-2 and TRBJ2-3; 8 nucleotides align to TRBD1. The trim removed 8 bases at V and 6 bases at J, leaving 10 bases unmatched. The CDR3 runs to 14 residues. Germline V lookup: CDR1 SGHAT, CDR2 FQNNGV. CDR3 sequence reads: CASAGGVSFDTQYF. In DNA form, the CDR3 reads TGTGCCAGCGCAGGGGGCGTTAGTTTTGATACGCAGTATTTT.

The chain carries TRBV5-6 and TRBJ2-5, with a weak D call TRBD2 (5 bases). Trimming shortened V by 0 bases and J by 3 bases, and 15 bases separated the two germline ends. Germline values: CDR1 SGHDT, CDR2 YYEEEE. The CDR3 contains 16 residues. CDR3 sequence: CASSLVLSLAEETQYF. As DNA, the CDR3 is TGTGCCAGCAGCTTGGTTCTAAGTCTAGCCGAAGAGACCCAGTACTTC.

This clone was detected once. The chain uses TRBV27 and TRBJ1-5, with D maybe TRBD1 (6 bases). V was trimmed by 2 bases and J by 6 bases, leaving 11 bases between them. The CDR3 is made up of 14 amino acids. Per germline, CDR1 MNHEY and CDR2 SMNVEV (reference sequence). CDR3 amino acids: CASSLTGMGQPQHF. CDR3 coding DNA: TGTGCCAGCAGTTTAACAGGGATGGGTCAGCCCCAGCATTTT.

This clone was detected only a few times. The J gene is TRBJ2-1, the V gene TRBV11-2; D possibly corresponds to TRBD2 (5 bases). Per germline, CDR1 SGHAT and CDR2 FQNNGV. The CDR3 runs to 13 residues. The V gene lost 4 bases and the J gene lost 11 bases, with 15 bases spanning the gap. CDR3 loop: CASSSGLEFKQFF. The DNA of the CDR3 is TGTGCCAGCAGCTCAGGACTGGAATTTAAGCAGTTCTTC.

The CDR3 nucleotides are TGTGCCAGCAGCTTAGGTCCGGACATCTACTCTGGGGCCAACGTCCTGACTTTC. Amino acid sequence: CASSLGPDIYSGANVLTF. The chain combines TRBV7-9 with TRBJ2-6, with D possibly matching TRBD1 (5 bases). Trimming stripped 1 base from V and 0 bases from J, with 13 bases between. Per the germline V gene, CDR1 is SEHNR and CDR2 is FQNEAQ (reference sequence). This CDR3 is built from 18 residues.

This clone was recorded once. CDR3 sequence reads: CASSYPGQGLNSPLHF. The CDR3, as DNA: TGTGCCAGCAGTTACCCGGGACAGGGTCTCAATTCACCCCTCCACTTT. The V call is TRBV6-2 or TRBV6-3, the J call TRBJ1-6, with 9 bases fitting TRBD1. This CDR3 is built from 16 residues. From germline, CDR1 is MNHEY and CDR2 SVGEGT. V lost 2 bases to trimming and J lost 7 bases; unmatched junction nucleotides: 6.

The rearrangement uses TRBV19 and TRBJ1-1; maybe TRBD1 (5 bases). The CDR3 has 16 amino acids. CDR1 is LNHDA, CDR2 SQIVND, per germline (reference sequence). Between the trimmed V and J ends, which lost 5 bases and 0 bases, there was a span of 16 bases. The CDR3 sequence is CASSPGLGRVNTEAFF. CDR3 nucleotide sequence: TGTGCCAGTAGTCCCGGCCTGGGCAGGGTGAACACTGAAGCTTTCTTT.